This T cell receptor beta chain was observed in a study of T cell responses to AZD1222 COVID-19 vaccine. The wider study: Whether given at about 4 or about 12 weeks, second doses were pooled. Study-wide results and caveats: Donor demographics were predominantly white British with a female majority; clonal diversity may be underestimated.

TCRdb's copy holds only in-frame clones and misses some; the assay was immunoSEQ multiplex PCR. Among nearly 110,000 clones listed, 89% were seen once. Of note for this clone: Its target is not known.

Per germline, CDR1 KGHDR and CDR2 SFDVKD. Trimming pared 3 bases from V and 8 bases from J, leaving 12 bases between. The CDR3 loop spans 13 amino acids. The source is an adult in good health. The source was peripheral blood, collected on day 0 of AZD1222 vaccination. This rearrangement joins TRBV24-1 to TRBJ1-2; perhaps TRBD1 as D (6 bases). Here the CDR3 reads CATSDKGVYGYTF. The CDR3 region has the DNA TGTGCCACCAGTGATAAGGGGGTTTACGGCTACACCTTC.